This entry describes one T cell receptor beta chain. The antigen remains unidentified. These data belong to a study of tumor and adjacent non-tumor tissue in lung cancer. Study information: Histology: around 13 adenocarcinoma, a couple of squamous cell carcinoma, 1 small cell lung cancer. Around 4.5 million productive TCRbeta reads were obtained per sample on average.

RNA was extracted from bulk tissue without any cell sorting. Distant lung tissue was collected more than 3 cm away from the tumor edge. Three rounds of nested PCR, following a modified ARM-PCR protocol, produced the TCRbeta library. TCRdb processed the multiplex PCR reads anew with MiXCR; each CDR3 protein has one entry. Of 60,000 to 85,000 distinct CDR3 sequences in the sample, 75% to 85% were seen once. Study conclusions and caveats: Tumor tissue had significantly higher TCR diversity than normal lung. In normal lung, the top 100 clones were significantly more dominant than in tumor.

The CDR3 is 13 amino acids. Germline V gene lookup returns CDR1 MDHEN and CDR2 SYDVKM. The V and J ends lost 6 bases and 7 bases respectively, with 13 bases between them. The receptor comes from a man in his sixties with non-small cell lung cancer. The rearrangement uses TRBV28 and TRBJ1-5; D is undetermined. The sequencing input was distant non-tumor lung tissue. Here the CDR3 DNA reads TGTGCCAGCAGCCAAGGCCCCTGCCAGCCCCAGCATTTT. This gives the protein CASSQGPCQPQHF.